These 18 T cell receptor beta chains were sequenced from one sample in a study of blood T cell repertoires in COVID-19. TCRdb's table, derived via immunoSEQ multiplex PCR, lists solely in-frame clones and lacks some. This sample has under 60,000 clones, with about 90% found just once. Sequenced input: peripheral blood. All receptors come from a human donor in a cohort sampled during active COVID-19.

The chain employs TRBV3-1 (or the pseudogene TRBV3-2) and TRBJ1-5; 7 bases map to TRBD1. The ends lost 3 bases at V and 0 bases at J; junction bases unmatched: 2. The CDR3 loop spans 15 amino acids. CDR1 and CDR2 (germline): LGHDT, YNNKEL (reference sequence). CDR3 residues: CASSQTGHSNQPQHF. CDR3 DNA: TGTGCCAGCAGCCAGACAGGGCATAGCAATCAGCCCCAGCATTTT.

The chain employs TRBV30 and TRBJ2-3; perhaps TRBD1 as D (6 bases). Germline CDR1 reads GTSNPN; CDR2 reads SVGIG (reference sequence). V was shortened by 8 bases and J by 7 bases, with 13 bases between the two germline ends. This CDR3 contains 11 residues. CDR3 sequence reads: CAIQGSNTQYF. The DNA for the CDR3 is TGTGCCATACAGGGTTCGAATACGCAGTATTTT.

The V gene is TRBV19, the J gene TRBJ1-5, with 10 bases matching TRBD1. CDR3 length: 16 residues. Germline CDR1 and CDR2: LNHDA and SQIVND (reference sequence). Losses at the gene ends were 3 bases for V and 6 bases for J; bases not matched to a gene: 8. CDR3 nucleotides: TGTGCCAGTAGTATTCTAGGACAGGGGGTTACTCAGCCCCAGCATTTT. The encoded protein is CASSILGQGVTQPQHF.

This clone came up a few times. V usage is TRBV6-1 and J usage is TRBJ2-4, with a possible D match to TRBD2 (6 bases). The germline V and J ends were trimmed by 3 bases and 12 bases, with 18 bases remaining between them. The length of the CDR3 is 14 residues. Germline V gene data show CDR1 as MNHNS and CDR2 as SASEGT. The CDR3 DNA follows: TGTGCCAGCAGTGAGGAGGGTTGGGTTGGGGATCAGTACTTC. Translation: CASSEEGWVGDQYF.

This clone was observed a single time. The genes are TRBV28 and TRBJ2-7, with 9 bases identical to TRBD1. Germline V CDR1 and CDR2: MDHEN, SYDVKM. V trimming: 5 bases; J trimming: 2 bases; junction bases outside the gene matches: 13. The CDR3 spans 17 residues. The CDR3 nucleotides read TGTGCCAGCAGTCAACCCCTCGGGACAGGGCCACCCTACGAGCAGTACTTC. Protein sequence: CASSQPLGTGPPYEQYF.

V and J are TRBV5-1 and TRBJ2-1; 11 bases line up with TRBD1. CDR3 length: 14 residues. Looked up from germline, CDR1 is SGHRS and CDR2 is YFSETQ. The trim removed 5 bases at V and 7 bases at J, leaving 5 bases unmatched. The CDR3 DNA follows: TGCGCCAGCAGTCCGGGACAGGGGGTAAATGAGCAGTTCTTC. Translating it yields CASSPGQGVNEQFF.

The chain couples TRBV7-2 to TRBJ2-7; no definite D call. The CDR3 runs 13 residues. V was cut by 2 bases and J by 0 bases, with 5 bases left in between. From germline, CDR1 is SGHTA and CDR2 FQGNSA. The CDR3: CASSLSLSYEQYF. CDR3 DNA: TGTGCCAGCAGCTTATCTCTCTCCTACGAGCAGTACTTC. Filled out from reference TRBV7-2 and TRBJ2-7, the complete variable domain reads GAGVSQSPSNKVTEKGKDVELRCDPISGHTALYWYRQSLGQGLEFLIYFQGNSAPDKSGLPSDRFSAERTGGSVSTLTIQRTQQEDSAVYLCASSLSLSYEQYFGPGTRLTVT.

V gene TRBV30 combines with J gene TRBJ2-3; D may be TRBD1 (6 bases). The CDR3 has 13 residues. Germline CDR1 GTSNPN, CDR2 SVGIG (reference sequence). V shed 4 bases and J shed 3 bases, with 11 bases lying between them. CDR3 in DNA: TGTGCCTGGAATGTTAGGGGGACAGATACGCAGTATTTT. Its protein product is CAWNVRGTDTQYF.

The chain employs TRBV5-4 and TRBJ2-7; tentatively, D is TRBD2 (6 bases). The V and J ends lost 4 bases and 3 bases respectively, with 14 bases between them. From germline, CDR1 is SGHNT and CDR2 YYREEE (reference sequence). The CDR3 runs 14 residues. The CDR3 here is CASSVGEAYYEQYF. CDR3 DNA: TGTGCCAGCAGCGTAGGGGAGGCATACTACGAGCAGTACTTC. Looking up the rest from reference TRBV5-4 and TRBJ2-7 gives the full variable domain: ETGVTQSPTHLIKTRGQQVTLRCSSQSGHNTVSWYQQALGQGPQFIFQYYREEENGRGNFPPRFSGLQFPNYSSELNVNALELDDSALYLCASSVGEAYYEQYFGPGTRLTVT.

The genes are TRBV4-1 and TRBJ2-5; D is possibly TRBD1 (6 bases). In germline, CDR1 is MGHRA, CDR2 YSYEKL. V shed 1 base and J shed 2 bases, with 8 bases lying between them. The CDR3 spans 14 residues. The CDR3 region is CASSQGDTQETQYF. In DNA form, the CDR3 reads TGCGCCAGCAGCCAAGGGGACACACAAGAGACCCAGTACTTC.

The genes are TRBV6-6 and TRBJ2-1, with 16 bases that match TRBD2. Trimming cost V 5 bases and J 5 bases; bases outside gene matches: 15. The germline gives CDR1 MNHNY, CDR2 SVGAGI (reference sequence). The CDR3 has 20 residues. This chain's CDR3 is CASSPPPGLAGGGRNNEQFF. Written as DNA, the CDR3 is TGTGCCAGCAGTCCCCCCCCGGGACTAGCGGGAGGGGGGCGAAACAATGAGCAGTTCTTC.

Concerning this clone itself: At one end the junction does not follow the germline gene, possibly because of a read error. The chain combines TRBV6-4 with TRBJ2-1; TRBD2 matches at 14 bases. The CDR3 length is 14 residues. The germline gives CDR1 MRHNA, CDR2 SNTAGT. CDR3 sequence: CASSDSGLAGDRLF. The CDR3 nucleotides read TGTGCCAGCAGTGACTCGGGACTAGCGGGAGACCGGCTCTTC.

The rearrangement links TRBV5-1 to TRBJ2-7; weak D call: TRBD2 (6 bases). This CDR3 spans 15 amino acids. CDR1 and CDR2 (germline): SGHRS, YFSETQ. With 0 bases removed from V and 2 bases from J, the gap between germline ends came to 12 bases. The DNA of the CDR3 is TGCGCCAGCAGCTTGGATTCCGGGAGTCCCTACGAGCAGTACTTC. It yields the protein CASSLDSGSPYEQYF.

This clone is deemed medium-sized (0.01 to 0.1%). The rearrangement uses TRBV11-2 and TRBJ2-5; TRBD2 matches at 10 bases. This CDR3 comprises 14 residues. Germline CDR1 reads SGHAT; CDR2 reads FQNNGV. Unmatched junction bases numbered 2, after V lost 5 bases and J lost 2 bases. For the CDR3, the DNA is TGTGCCAGCAGCAGAGCGGGAGGGCAAGAGACCCAGTACTTC. The encoded protein is CASSRAGGQETQYF. The full variable domain, completed using reference TRBV11-2 and TRBJ2-5, is EAGVAQSPRYKIIEKRQSVAFWCNPISGHATLYWYQQILGQGPKLLIQFQNNGVVDDSQLPKDRFSAERLKGVDSTLKIQPAKLEDSAVYLCASSRAGGQETQYFGPGTRLLVL.

The chain joins TRBV27 to TRBJ2-3; D call uncertain. The V end was cut by 4 bases, the J end by 1 base, with 9 bases between. This CDR3 spans 14 amino acids. Germline V gene data show CDR1 as MNHEY and CDR2 as SMNVEV (reference sequence). The CDR3 protein is CASSSYLGTDTQYF. CDR3 coding DNA: TGTGCCAGCAGTTCCTATCTAGGCACAGATACGCAGTATTTT.

V gene TRBV2 combines with J gene TRBJ2-1, with 10 bases identical to TRBD2. CDR1 and CDR2 from the germline V gene are SNHLY and FYNNEI. The CDR3 has 16 amino acids. V lost 0 bases and J lost 12; bases outside the gene matches: 11. The CDR3 protein is CASSEARAGGSLGQFF. The CDR3 DNA is TGTGCCAGCAGTGAAGCGCGAGCGGGAGGGTCCCTGGGGCAGTTCTTC.

V is TRBV19 and J is TRBJ1-3; 8 bases align to TRBD1. V lost 7 bases to trimming and J lost 0 bases; unmatched junction nucleotides: 11. The germline V gene encodes CDR1 LNHDA and CDR2 SQIVND (reference sequence). This CDR3 is 17 amino acids long. CDR3 protein: CASNDRGSFRSGNTIYF. The CDR3 DNA is TGTGCCAGTAACGACAGGGGATCATTCCGCTCTGGAAACACCATATATTTT.

The chain uses TRBV6-4 and TRBJ1-2, with 7 bases aligning to TRBD1. The trim removed 6 bases at V and 0 bases at J, leaving 4 bases unmatched. The CDR3 extends over 14 amino acids. The germline CDR1 and CDR2 sequences are MRHNA and SNTAGT. In nucleotides, the CDR3 is TGTGCCAGCAGCCCGACAGGGTCTAACTATGGCTACACCTTC. The encoded protein is CASSPTGSNYGYTF.